This T cell receptor (beta chain) is drawn from a study of blood T cell repertoires in COVID-19 (dated by TCRdb to 2018 to 2021). As for the study more broadly: The collaborator samples originated in the United States, Italy and Spain and spanned the acute and convalescent phases of COVID-19. A de-identified subject ID, COVID-19 status, age in years and sex were almost always included in the sample metadata. The prospective study material was composed of cDNA or gDNA derived from T cells, B-cell-depleted T cells, or PBMCs. Deeply sampled blood TCRbeta repertoires from subjects exposed to, actively infected with, or recovered from COVID-19 were included in the dataset. Where HLA class I and class II types were available, the types were taken from metadata supplied by the sample provider, not from assay-based typing. A freely available public database, intended as a resource for researchers studying the immune response to SARS-CoV-2, is where the repertoires were released. Samples were obtained from the ongoing ImmuneRACE study (first 160 participants) and from 1,000 to 1,500 subjects provided by 6 global collaborators.

Results and caveats for the whole study, not just this receptor: The amount of clinical and demographic metadata varied by source and participant and was provided uncurated.

Per the germline V gene, KGHDR is the CDR1 and SFDVKD is the CDR2. Trimming leaves V shorter by 4 bases and J shorter by 5 bases, with the junction holding 4 bases beyond the gene matches. From the cysteine up to the phenylalanine, the CDR3 has a length of 15 residues. The only DNA kept is the CDR3, 45 bases in frame from the first base. Remarks on this clone: Its specific antigen is unknown. No base quality information exists; no much larger clone differs at one position.

The immunoSEQ Assay, a bias-controlled multiplex PCR, was used to amplify TCRbeta CDR3 regions from genomic DNA. The study's own analysis went as follows. The number of nucleated cells in each sample was estimated from the amplification of reference gene primers within the assay. To quantify the absolute abundance of each unique TCRbeta CDR3 rearrangement, sequence reads were collapsed and filtered. For each sample, productive Simpson clonality was calculated as the square root of Simpson's diversity index across productive rearrangements. Imported from immuneACCESS, the table was reduced by TCRdb to in-frame sequences with V and J called. These copies leave out some clones; in studies compared against another copy, an unresolved V gene accounts for under half, and the cause of the remainder is not known. D and trimming were read from the DNA, whereas the V and J calls and clone size are those reported in that table. The sample contains 70,000 to 80,000 clones, roughly 83% of them found a single time. Roughly 41% of the sample rests with the top ten.

Each collaborating institution followed its own protocols to collect whole blood in K2EDTA tubes. For TCRbeta analysis, collaborators shipped samples in one of three forms: frozen whole blood, isolated PBMCs, or DNA extracted from either of those sample types. The clonotype originates from an older man with acute or convalescent COVID-19. Source material: peripheral blood. The chain was built from TRBV24-1 and TRBJ1-2; TRBD1 matches 12 bases in the middle. The CDR3 reads CATSEGTGGAYGYTF. DNA sequence: TGTGCCACCAGTGAAGGGACAGGGGGCGCATATGGCTACACCTTC.